This T cell receptor beta chain derives from a study of blood T cell repertoires in COVID-19. Study-level information: Whether acute or convalescent, the COVID-19 samples came from the United States, Italy and Spain.

Data came from immunoSEQ multiplex PCR; TCRdb stores just in-frame clones and leaves some out. The repertoire holds some 290,000 clones, with about nine tenths as singletons. V lost 3 bases, J lost 4 bases, and 9 bases lay in between. Per the germline V gene, CDR1 is SNHLY and CDR2 is FYNNEI. The CDR3 is 13 amino acids. The sample consisted of PBMCs or T cells enriched from blood (not recorded which). The clonotype originates from a woman aged 40-49 years with acute COVID-19. This chain joins TRBV2 and TRBJ1-2; no clear D gene. The CDR3 loop reads CASSDRQAYGYTF. In DNA form, the CDR3 reads TGTGCCAGCAGTGATCGACAAGCCTATGGCTACACCTTC.